This T cell receptor beta chain was captured in a study of OX40 agonist ivuxolimab in advanced cancers. TCRdb's copy holds only in-frame clones and misses some; the assay was immunoSEQ multiplex PCR. The sample consists of 65,000 to 85,000 clones, 65% to 90% of them appearing once. Trimming removed 4 bases from V and 3 bases from J; junction bases left unmatched: 13. Germline V lookup: CDR1 SGHAT, CDR2 FQNNGV. CDR3 length: 19 residues. This receptor was obtained from an adult with an advanced solid tumor such as melanoma, head and neck, liver or kidney cancer. The J gene is TRBJ2-6, the V gene TRBV11-2; 9 nucleotides line up with TRBD1. Specimen: CD4+ or CD8+ T cells sorted from blood, collected in a trial of the OX40 agonist ivuxolimab. CDR3 nucleotides: TGTGCCAGCAGCTCCCTCCTACGGACAGGGGTTGTTGGGGCCAACGTCCTGACTTTC. Translation: CASSSLLRTGVVGANVLTF. Using reference TRBV11-2 and TRBJ2-6 for the parts outside the CDR3, the full variable domain is EAGVAQSPRYKIIEKRQSVAFWCNPISGHATLYWYQQILGQGPKLLIQFQNNGVVDDSQLPKDRFSAERLKGVDSTLKIQPAKLEDSAVYLCASSSLLRTGVVGANVLTFGAGSRLTVL.